This T cell receptor (beta chain) was identified during a study of identical twins. TCRdb itself ran the 5' RACE reads through MiXCR, one entry per CDR3 protein. The table shows hundreds of thousands of distinct CDR3 sequences, with around a sixth occurring only once. Germline CDR1 is ENHRY and CDR2 is SYGVKD. CDR3 size: 13 residues. The V and J ends lost 5 bases and 7 bases, in that order; junction bases with no gene match: 4. Note on this clonotype: Its target is unknown.

Findings and caveats of the study: A partial confounding effect on zero-insertion analyses could come from invariant MAIT and iNKT cells.

In addition, the sample was reused for a study of T cells expressing NK-cell markers. This second study says: Seven sequenced donors out of eight were HCMV-seropositive, one seronegative. Nothing established the HCMV specificity of expanded NKG2C+ T cell clones.

This sequence was found in a woman under 30 in good health. The sequencing input was PBMCs. V is TRBV10-3 and J is TRBJ2-1; 8 positions match TRBD1. The CDR3 DNA reads TGTGCCATCAGTTTAACAGGGGGGAATGAGCAGTTCTTC. This gives the protein CAISLTGGNEQFF.